The text below deals with one T cell receptor (beta chain). Antigen specificity is unknown. PCR employed 60 Vbeta and 13 Jbeta primers. Using immunoSEQ multiplex PCR, the repertoire was profiled, and TCRdb retains in-frame clones only, with some absent. The data show approximately 200,000 clones, 83% seen once. J was trimmed by 6 bases and V by 5 bases; bases with no gene match: 12. The germline V gene encodes CDR1 LNHDA and CDR2 SQIVND (reference sequence). The length of the CDR3 is 15 residues. These data come from a study of cytomegalovirus exposure and HLA in healthy donors. Study-level points and caveats: In vitro assays verified that a few CMV-associated chains recognized CMV antigens specifically. Later on, a genetic analysis was performed. It linked a missense variant in DCLRE1C with V- and J-gene trimming of TCR beta.

The TCR sequence derives from a girl under 18 in good health and CMV-seronegative. The chain has TRBV19 and TRBJ1-1; 7 bases align to TRBD1. The sequencing input was PBMCs. CDR3 loop: CASSLLGTVLSEAFF. CDR3 coding DNA: TGTGCCAGTAGTTTACTGGGGACAGTCCTCTCTGAAGCTTTCTTT.